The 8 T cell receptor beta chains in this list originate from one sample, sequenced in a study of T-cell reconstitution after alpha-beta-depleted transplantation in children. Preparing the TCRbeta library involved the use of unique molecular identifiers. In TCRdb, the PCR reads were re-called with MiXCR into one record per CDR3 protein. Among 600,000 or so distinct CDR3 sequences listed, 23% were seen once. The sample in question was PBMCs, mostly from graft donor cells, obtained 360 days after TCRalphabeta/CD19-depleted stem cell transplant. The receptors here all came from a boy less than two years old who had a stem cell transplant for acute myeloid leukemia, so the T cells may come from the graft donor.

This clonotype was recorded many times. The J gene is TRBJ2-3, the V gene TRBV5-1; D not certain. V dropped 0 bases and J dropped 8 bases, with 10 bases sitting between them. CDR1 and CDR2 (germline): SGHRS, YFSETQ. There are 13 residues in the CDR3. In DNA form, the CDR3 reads TGCGCCAGCAGCTTGGGTGCCGATTTTACGCAGTATTTT. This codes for CASSLGADFTQYF.

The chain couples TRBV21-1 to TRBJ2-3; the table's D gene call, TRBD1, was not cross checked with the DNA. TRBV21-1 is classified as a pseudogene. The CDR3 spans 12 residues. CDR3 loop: CASKGAVDTQYF. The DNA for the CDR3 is TGTGCCAGCAAGGGGGCAGTAGATACGCAGTATTTT.

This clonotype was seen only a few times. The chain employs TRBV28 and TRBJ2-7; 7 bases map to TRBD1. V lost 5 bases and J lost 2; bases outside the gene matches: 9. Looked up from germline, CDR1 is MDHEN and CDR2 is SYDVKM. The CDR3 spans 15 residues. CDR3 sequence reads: CASSPGTARTYEQYV. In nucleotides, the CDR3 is TGTGCCAGCAGTCCCGGGACAGCACGAACCTACGAGCAGTACGTC.

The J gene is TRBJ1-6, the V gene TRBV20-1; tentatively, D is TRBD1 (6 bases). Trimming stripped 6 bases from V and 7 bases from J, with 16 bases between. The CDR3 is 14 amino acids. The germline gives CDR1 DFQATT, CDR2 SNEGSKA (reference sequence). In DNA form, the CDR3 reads TGCAGTGCCCTTTCAAGGGGGAGGAATTCACCCCTCCACTTT. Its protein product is CSALSRGRNSPLHF.

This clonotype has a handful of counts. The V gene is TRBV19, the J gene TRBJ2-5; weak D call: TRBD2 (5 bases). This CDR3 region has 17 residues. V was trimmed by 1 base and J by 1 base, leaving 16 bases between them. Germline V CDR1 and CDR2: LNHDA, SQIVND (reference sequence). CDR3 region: CASSIAPPGSPQETQYF. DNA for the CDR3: TGTGCCAGTAGTATAGCCCCCCCGGGGTCACCCCAAGAGACCCAGTACTTC.

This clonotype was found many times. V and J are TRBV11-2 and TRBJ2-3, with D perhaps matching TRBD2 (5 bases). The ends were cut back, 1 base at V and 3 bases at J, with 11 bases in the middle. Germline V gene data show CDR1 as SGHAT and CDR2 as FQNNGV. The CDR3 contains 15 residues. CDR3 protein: CASSLVPTGTDTQYF. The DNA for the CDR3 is TGTGCCAGCAGCTTAGTACCGACGGGGACAGATACGCAGTATTTT. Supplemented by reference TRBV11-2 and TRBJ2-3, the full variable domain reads EAGVAQSPRYKIIEKRQSVAFWCNPISGHATLYWYQQILGQGPKLLIQFQNNGVVDDSQLPKDRFSAERLKGVDSTLKIQPAKLEDSAVYLCASSLVPTGTDTQYFGPGTRLTVL.

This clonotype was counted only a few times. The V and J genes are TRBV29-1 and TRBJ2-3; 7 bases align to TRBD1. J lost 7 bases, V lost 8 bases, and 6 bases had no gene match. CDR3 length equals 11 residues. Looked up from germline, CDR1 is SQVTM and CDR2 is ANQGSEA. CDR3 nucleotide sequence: TGCAGCTTGCGACAGGGTAATACGCAGTATTTT. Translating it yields CSLRQGNTQYF.

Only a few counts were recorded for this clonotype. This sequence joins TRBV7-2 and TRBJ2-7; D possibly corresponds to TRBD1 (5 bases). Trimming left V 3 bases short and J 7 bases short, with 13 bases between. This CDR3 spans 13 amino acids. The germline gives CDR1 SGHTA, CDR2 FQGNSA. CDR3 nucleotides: TGTGCCAGCAGCTTGGGGCCCCTCTGGGAGCAGTACTTC. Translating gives CASSLGPLWEQYF.